Shown below are 25 T cell receptor beta chains from a single sample sequenced in a study of human T cells and chemical hapten exposure. Documented time point: pre-sensitization, week 0. This sample's treatment: therapeutic diphenylcyclopropenone sensitization with weekly scalp DPC. Each CDR3 protein is one row after TCRdb ran MiXCR on the RACE reads. This table holds tens of thousands of distinct CDR3 sequences, nearly 10% found once. The sequences come from whole blood, collected in connection with sensitization to the hapten diphenylcyclopropenone (DPC). These receptors were taken from a middle-aged woman with alopecia areata. Some clones in this sample may be carry-over from other donors' samples.

This clonotype was counted a few times. This sequence joins TRBV6-2 or TRBV6-3 and TRBJ1-2; D unclear. The germline gives CDR1 MNHEY, CDR2 SVGEGT. Trimming took 9 bases from V and 5 from J, leaving 10 bases between them. The length of the CDR3 is 11 residues. The CDR3 DNA reads TGTGCCAGTTCAGTCCTGTATGGCTACACCTTC. Translating it yields CASSVLYGYTF.

This clonotype showed up just a few times. The chain uses TRBV12-3 or TRBV12-4 and TRBJ2-2; perhaps TRBD2 as D (6 bases). The CDR3 is 15 amino acids. Trimming left V 6 bases short and J 7 bases short, with 18 bases between. The CDR3 DNA follows: TGTGCCAGCAGACCCGGGACTTCCCAGGGCGGGGAGCTGTTTTTT. Its protein is CASRPGTSQGGELFF.

This chain uses TRBV7-2 with TRBJ1-2, with 12 bases that match TRBD1. Germline CDR1 is SGHTA and CDR2 is FQGNSA. The trim removed 4 bases at V and 4 bases at J, leaving 13 bases unmatched. CDR3 length equals 18 residues. In nucleotides, the CDR3 is TGTGCCAGCAGCTCCAAGGTCCCGGGACAGGGGGCCGCCTATGGCTACACCTTC. This gives the protein CASSSKVPGQGAAYGYTF.

The chain combines TRBV20-1 with TRBJ2-7; 9 positions match TRBD1. Germline V lookup: CDR1 DFQATT, CDR2 SNEGSKA (reference sequence). With V trimmed by 1 base and J by 3 bases, 4 bases remained unmatched. The CDR3 length is 14 residues. DNA of the CDR3: TGCAGTGCTAGAGGCGGGACAGGGAACTACGAGCAGTACTTC. Encoded protein: CSARGGTGNYEQYF.

This clonotype was picked up many times. This sequence joins TRBV7-2 and TRBJ1-1; TRBD1 matches 8 bases. Germline V gives CDR1 SGHTA, CDR2 FQGNSA. The CDR3 spans 15 residues. V trimming: 3 bases; J trimming: 0 bases; junction bases outside the gene matches: 3. CDR3 in amino acids: CASSFSTGVNTEAFF. The CDR3 nucleotides read TGTGCCAGCAGCTTCTCGACAGGGGTGAACACTGAAGCTTTCTTT.

A remark on this clonotype: Sequence at one end of the junction differs from germline and may be a read error. The chain recombines TRBV15 with TRBJ1-6; 7 bases fit TRBD1. The CDR3 is 14 residues long. Germline V CDR1 and CDR2: LNHNV, YYDKDF (reference sequence). This CDR3 reads CVTSRSGGGSPLHF. CDR3 DNA: TGTGTCACCAGCAGATCAGGGGGAGGTTCACCCCTCCACTTT. Full variable domain (remainder filled in from reference TRBV15 and TRBJ1-6): DAMVIQNPRYQVTQFGKPVTLSCSQTLNHNVMYWYQQKSSQAPKLLFHYYDKDFNNEADTPDNFQSRRPNTSFCFLDIRSPGLGDTAMYLCVTSRSGGGSPLHFGNGTRLTVT.

At least ten counts were recorded for this clonotype. This chain joins TRBV9 and TRBJ1-1, with TRBD1 as a possible D gene (6 bases). Germline loops: CDR1 SGDLS, CDR2 YYNGEE. Between the trimmed V and J ends, which lost 4 bases and 3 bases, there was a span of 16 bases. This CDR3 comprises 15 residues. The CDR3, as DNA: TGTGCCAGCAGCTCACTACAGGGTGCGGACACTGAAGCTTTCTTT. Protein: CASSSLQGADTEAFF.

This clonotype was seen at least ten times. The CDR3 DNA sequence: TGTGCCATCAGTGACCATGATCGCTATGGCTACACCTTC. This encodes CAISDHDRYGYTF. The chain joins TRBV10-3 to TRBJ1-2, with unresolved D. CDR3 length equals 13 residues. The germline gives CDR1 ENHRY, CDR2 SYGVKD. V dropped 3 bases and J dropped 4 bases, with 9 bases sitting between them.

This rearrangement joins TRBV6-6 to TRBJ1-1, with 8 bases fitting TRBD1. The CDR3 spans 15 residues. Per the germline V gene, CDR1 is MNHNY and CDR2 is SVGAGI (reference sequence). V gave up 0 bases and J gave up 11 bases; unmatched junction bases: 11. The DNA for the CDR3 is TGTGCCAGCAGTTACTCAGGGCAGGGGGCATATAGGGCTTTCTTT. Protein: CASSYSGQGAYRAFF.

The V call is TRBV7-8, the J call TRBJ2-7; D is unclear. Trimming took off 8 bases at V and 2 bases at J, with 25 bases between the two ends. The CDR3 runs 17 residues. Per the germline V gene, CDR1 is SGHVS and CDR2 is FQNEAQ. CDR3 loop: CASALDDSGHDPYEQYF. CDR3 bases: TGTGCCAGCGCACTGGATGATTCTGGCCACGACCCCTACGAGCAGTACTTC.

This clonotype was seen ten or more times. The rearrangement joins TRBV9 to TRBJ1-4; 7 positions match TRBD1. V trimming: 3 bases; J trimming: 5 bases; junction bases outside the gene matches: 7. The CDR3 consists of 15 residues. Germline V lookup: CDR1 SGDLS, CDR2 YYNGEE. The CDR3 protein is CASSAYGTENEKLFF. In DNA, the CDR3 is TGTGCCAGCAGCGCGTACGGGACAGAGAATGAAAAACTGTTTTTT. The full variable domain, with the rest looked up from reference TRBV9 and TRBJ1-4, is DSGVTQTPKHLITATGQRVTLRCSPRSGDLSVYWYQQSLDQGLQFLIQYYNGEERAKGNILERFSAQQFPDLHSELNLSSLELGDSALYFCASSAYGTENEKLFFGSGTQLSVL.

This chain connects TRBV29-1 to TRBJ2-7; D possibly corresponds to TRBD2 (6 bases). Germline lookup yields CDR1 SQVTM and CDR2 ANQGSEA. The CDR3 totals 12 residues. The ends were cut back, 5 bases at V and 5 bases at J, with 13 bases in the middle. The CDR3 DNA sequence: TGCAGCGTTCACCCGCCGGGGGACGAGCAGTACTTC. Amino acid sequence: CSVHPPGDEQYF.

This clonotype was seen a handful of times. The chain links TRBV4-3 to TRBJ1-2; D ambiguous. CDR1 is LGHNA, CDR2 YSLEER, per germline. There are 14 residues in the CDR3. V was pared by 1 base and J by 0 bases, with 6 bases between. In DNA form, the CDR3 reads TGCGCCAGCAGCCAAGGGGATCCTAACTATGGCTACACCTTC. It translates to CASSQGDPNYGYTF.

The sample holds many counts of this clonotype. The rearrangement joins TRBV7-9 to TRBJ2-3; no reliable D call. The V end lost 5 bases, the J end lost 6 bases, and 9 bases lay between the germline ends. CDR1 is SEHNR, CDR2 FQNEAQ, per germline (reference sequence). This CDR3 spans 12 amino acids. In DNA form, the CDR3 reads TGTGCCAGCAGCCCGGGTCTTGATACGCAGTATTTT. It specifies CASSPGLDTQYF.

The chain employs TRBV20-1 and TRBJ1-5, with a possible D match to TRBD1 (6 bases). Trimming took 1 base from V and 3 from J, leaving 13 bases between them. Per the germline V gene, CDR1 is DFQATT and CDR2 is SNEGSKA (reference sequence). The CDR3 loop spans 15 amino acids. The DNA of the CDR3 is TGCAGTGCTAGAGGGGCAGGGGCGTTCAATCAGCCCCAGCATTTT. Amino acids: CSARGAGAFNQPQHF.

In this sample, this clonotype turned up a few times. The chain employs TRBV4-3 and TRBJ2-2, with a possible D match to TRBD2 (6 bases). The V end was cut by 1 base, the J end by 6 bases, with 12 bases between. The CDR3 covers 15 residues. Germline CDR1 is LGHNA and CDR2 is YSLEER. CDR3 in DNA: TGCGCCAGCAGCCAAGTCTTTCCGGGAGCCGGGGAGCTGTTTTTT. Its translation: CASSQVFPGAGELFF.

This chain connects TRBV5-1 to TRBJ1-1; tentative D call: TRBD1 (6 bases). Deletions cut 7 bases from V and 2 bases from J, with 15 bases between. Germline assignment: CDR1 SGHRS and CDR2 YFSETQ. This CDR3 spans 14 amino acids. CDR3 sequence: CASREGTLNTEAFF. The CDR3 bases are TGCGCCAGCCGTGAGGGGACACTTAACACTGAAGCTTTCTTT. Combining the CDR3 with reference TRBV5-1 and TRBJ1-1 gives the whole variable domain KAGVTQTPRYLIKTRGQQVTLSCSPISGHRSVSWYQQTPGQGLQFLFEYFSETQRNKGNFPGRFSGRQFSNSRSEMNVSTLELGDSALYLCASREGTLNTEAFFGQGTRLTVV.

This clonotype appeared many times. The gene calls are TRBV12-3 or TRBV12-4 and TRBJ2-1; D unclear. The CDR3 totals 14 residues. The V end was cut by 7 bases, the J end by 4 bases, with 14 bases between. This CDR3 reads CASTLGGKYNEQFF. The CDR3 DNA is TGTGCCAGCACCCTAGGCGGAAAATACAATGAGCAGTTCTTC.

This clonotype was observed at least ten times. This chain uses TRBV7-2 with TRBJ2-3; 7 bases fit TRBD1. With 5 bases clipped from V and 7 bases from J, the junction kept 15 bases outside the gene matches. From germline, CDR1 is SGHTA and CDR2 FQGNSA. The length of the CDR3 is 16 residues. CDR3 protein: CASSPGGQPSTNTQYF. The DNA of the CDR3 is TGTGCCAGCAGCCCAGGGGGACAGCCCTCGACAAATACGCAGTATTTT.

The CDR3 spells CASSLDRGAGQPQHF. The CDR3 nucleotides are TGTGCCAGCAGCCTGGACAGGGGGGCAGGTCAGCCCCAGCATTTT. The chain joins TRBV6-6 to TRBJ1-5; 10 positions match TRBD1. V lost 6 bases and J lost 6; bases outside the gene matches: 8. Germline V gene data show CDR1 as MNHNY and CDR2 as SVGAGI (reference sequence). This CDR3 comprises 15 residues.

There are many counts of this clonotype. CDR3 loop: CASSEGSGGLDEQFF. The CDR3 coding sequence is TGCGCCAGCAGTGAGGGTAGCGGGGGGTTGGATGAGCAGTTCTTC. This rearrangement joins TRBV10-2 to TRBJ2-1; 10 bases agree with TRBD2. Germline loops: CDR1 WSHSY, CDR2 SAAADI. The CDR3 totals 15 residues. Trimming at V came to 2 bases and at J to 8 bases, leaving 6 bases not matched to a gene.

In this sample, this clonotype turned up many times. The chain is built from TRBV7-9 and TRBJ2-7; D is undetermined. V was shortened by 3 bases and J by 0 bases, with 6 bases between the two germline ends. This CDR3 is 13 amino acids long. In germline, CDR1 is SEHNR, CDR2 FQNEAQ (reference sequence). The DNA of the CDR3 is TGTGCCAGCAGCTTTTCTGGCTCCTACGAGCAGTACTTC. Translated, it gives CASSFSGSYEQYF.

Only a few counts were recorded for this clonotype. The gene calls are TRBV29-1 and TRBJ2-6; no firm D call. The CDR3 extends over 13 amino acids. Germline V gene data show CDR1 as SQVTM and CDR2 as ANQGSEA. V was cut by 4 bases and J by 3 bases, with 7 bases left in between. The CDR3 DNA follows: TGCAGCGTTGGGTTGTATGGGGCCAACGTCCTGACTTTC. Translation: CSVGLYGANVLTF.

V and J are TRBV6-5 and TRBJ1-1; a weak D match, TRBD1 (6 bases). This CDR3 spans 14 amino acids. Trimming cost V 2 bases and J 5 bases, with 12 bases left between them. In germline, CDR1 is MNHEY, CDR2 SVGAGI. The CDR3 here is CASSYRGLRTEAFF. The DNA of the CDR3 is TGTGCCAGCAGTTACAGGGGGTTGAGGACTGAAGCTTTCTTT.

This clonotype has at least ten counts. This CDR3 reads CSVAPSGDTQYF. In DNA, the CDR3 is TGCAGCGTCGCCCCTAGCGGTGATACGCAGTATTTT. The V and J genes are TRBV29-1 and TRBJ2-3; 7 nucleotides match TRBD2. The J segment lost 6 bases and the V segment lost 6 bases, leaving 6 bases of the junction unmatched. CDR3 length: 12 residues. Per the germline V gene, CDR1 is SQVTM and CDR2 is ANQGSEA.